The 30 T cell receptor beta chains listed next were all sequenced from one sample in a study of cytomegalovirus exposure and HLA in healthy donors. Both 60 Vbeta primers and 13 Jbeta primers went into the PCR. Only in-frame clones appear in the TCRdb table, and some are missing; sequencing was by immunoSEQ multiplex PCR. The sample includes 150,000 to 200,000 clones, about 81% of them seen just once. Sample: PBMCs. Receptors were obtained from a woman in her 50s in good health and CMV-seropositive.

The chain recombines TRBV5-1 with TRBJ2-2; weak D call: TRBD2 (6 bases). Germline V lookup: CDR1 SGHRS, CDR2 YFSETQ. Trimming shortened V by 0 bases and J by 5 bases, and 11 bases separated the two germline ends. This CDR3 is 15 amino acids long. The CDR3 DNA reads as TGCGCCAGCAGCTTGGCGTTCGGGGGAACCGGGGAGCTGTTTTTT. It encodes CASSLAFGGTGELFF.

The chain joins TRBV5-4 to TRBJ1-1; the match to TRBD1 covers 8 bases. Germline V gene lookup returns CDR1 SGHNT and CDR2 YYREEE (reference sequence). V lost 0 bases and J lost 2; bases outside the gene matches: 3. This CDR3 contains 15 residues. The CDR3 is CASSLDRGINTEAFF. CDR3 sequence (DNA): TGTGCCAGCAGCTTGGACAGGGGGATCAACACTGAAGCTTTCTTT.

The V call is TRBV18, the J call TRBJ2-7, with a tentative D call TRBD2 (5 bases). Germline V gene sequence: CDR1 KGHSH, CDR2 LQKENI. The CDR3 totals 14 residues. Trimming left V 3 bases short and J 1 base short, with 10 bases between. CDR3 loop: CASSPSAESYEQYF. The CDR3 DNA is TGTGCCAGCTCACCTTCAGCGGAGTCCTACGAGCAGTACTTC. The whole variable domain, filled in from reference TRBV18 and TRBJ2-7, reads NAGVMQNPRHLVRRRGQEARLRCSPMKGHSHVYWYRQLPEEGLKFMVYLQKENIIDESGMPKERFSAEFPKEGPSILRIQQVVRGDSAAYFCASSPSAESYEQYFGPGTRLTVT.

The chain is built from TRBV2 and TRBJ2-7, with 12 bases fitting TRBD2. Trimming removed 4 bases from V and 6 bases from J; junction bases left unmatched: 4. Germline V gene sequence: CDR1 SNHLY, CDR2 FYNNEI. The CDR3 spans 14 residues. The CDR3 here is CASSASGGGREQYF. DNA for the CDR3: TGTGCCAGCAGTGCTAGCGGGGGGGGCCGCGAGCAGTACTTC.

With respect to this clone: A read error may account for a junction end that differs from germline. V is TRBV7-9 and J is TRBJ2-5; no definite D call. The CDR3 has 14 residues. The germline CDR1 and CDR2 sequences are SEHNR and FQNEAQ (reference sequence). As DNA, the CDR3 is TGTTCCAGCAGCCCCAAATATGAGCAAGAGACCCAGTACTTC. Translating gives CSSSPKYEQETQYF.

The DNA for the CDR3 is TGTGCCAGCACTTCCCAGGGCAGACCCATGAACACTGAAGCTTTCTTT. Residues: CASTSQGRPMNTEAFF. This chain connects TRBV5-6 to TRBJ1-1; a possible D gene is TRBD1 (5 bases). Germline values: CDR1 SGHDT, CDR2 YYEEEE. The CDR3 has 16 residues. The germline V and J ends were trimmed by 6 bases and 0 bases, with 18 bases remaining between them. Supplemented by reference TRBV5-6 and TRBJ1-1, the full variable domain reads DAGVTQSPTHLIKTRGQQVTLRCSPKSGHDTVSWYQQALGQGPQFIFQYYEEEERQRGNFPDRFSGHQFPNYSSELNVNALLLGDSALYLCASTSQGRPMNTEAFFGQGTRLTVV.

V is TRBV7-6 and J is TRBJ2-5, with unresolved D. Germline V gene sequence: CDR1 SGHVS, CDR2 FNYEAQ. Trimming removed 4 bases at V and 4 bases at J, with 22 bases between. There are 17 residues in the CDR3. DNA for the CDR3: TGTGCCAGCAGCTCGATAGCTTCTCTCGCGCCTGGAGAGACCCAGTACTTC. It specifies CASSSIASLAPGETQYF.

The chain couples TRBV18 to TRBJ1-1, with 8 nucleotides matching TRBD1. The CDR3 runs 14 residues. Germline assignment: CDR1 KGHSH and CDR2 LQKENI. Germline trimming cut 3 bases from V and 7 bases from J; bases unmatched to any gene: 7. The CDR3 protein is CASSPPQGVGEAFF. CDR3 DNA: TGTGCCAGCTCACCTCCACAGGGGGTCGGTGAAGCTTTCTTT.

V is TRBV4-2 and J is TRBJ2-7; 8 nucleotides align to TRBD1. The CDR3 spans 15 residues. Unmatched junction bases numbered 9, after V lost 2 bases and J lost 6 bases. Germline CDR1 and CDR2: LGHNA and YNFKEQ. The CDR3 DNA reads TGTGCCAGCAGCCAACGACAGGGGAGAGGAGGCGAGCAGTACTTC. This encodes CASSQRQGRGGEQYF.

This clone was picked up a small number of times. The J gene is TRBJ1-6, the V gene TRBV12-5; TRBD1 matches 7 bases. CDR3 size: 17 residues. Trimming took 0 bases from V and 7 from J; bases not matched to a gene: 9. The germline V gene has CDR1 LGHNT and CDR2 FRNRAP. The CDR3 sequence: CASGLVPGQENNSPLHF. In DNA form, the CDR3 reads TGTGCTAGTGGTTTGGTGCCCGGACAGGAAAACAATTCACCCCTCCACTTT.

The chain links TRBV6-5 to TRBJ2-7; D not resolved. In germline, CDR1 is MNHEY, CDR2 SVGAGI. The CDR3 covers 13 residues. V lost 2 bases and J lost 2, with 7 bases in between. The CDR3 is CASSYTETYEQYF. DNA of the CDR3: TGTGCCAGCAGTTACACAGAGACCTACGAGCAGTACTTC.

CDR3 residues: CASSRTSGGAGELFF. The DNA of the CDR3 is TGTGCCAGTAGTCGGACTAGCGGGGGGGCCGGGGAGCTGTTTTTT. J is TRBJ2-2 and V is TRBV19; 15 nucleotides match TRBD2. The germline V gene has CDR1 LNHDA and CDR2 SQIVND (reference sequence). CDR3 length: 15 residues. With 5 bases clipped from V and 6 bases from J, the junction kept 1 base outside the gene matches.

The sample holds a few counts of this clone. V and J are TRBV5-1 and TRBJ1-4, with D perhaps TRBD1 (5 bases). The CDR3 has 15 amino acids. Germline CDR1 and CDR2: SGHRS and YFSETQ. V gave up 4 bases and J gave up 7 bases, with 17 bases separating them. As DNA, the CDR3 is TGCGCCAGCAGCCCACTGCAAGGGGCGCCTGAAAAACTGTTTTTT. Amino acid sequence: CASSPLQGAPEKLFF.

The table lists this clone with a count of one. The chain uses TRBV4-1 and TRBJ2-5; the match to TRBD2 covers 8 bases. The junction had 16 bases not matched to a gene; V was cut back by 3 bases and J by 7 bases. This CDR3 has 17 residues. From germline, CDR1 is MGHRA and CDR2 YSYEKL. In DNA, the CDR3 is TGCGCCAGCAGCCAGCTATTACTAGCGGACGCGGTGGGGACCCAGTACTTC. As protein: CASSQLLLADAVGTQYF.

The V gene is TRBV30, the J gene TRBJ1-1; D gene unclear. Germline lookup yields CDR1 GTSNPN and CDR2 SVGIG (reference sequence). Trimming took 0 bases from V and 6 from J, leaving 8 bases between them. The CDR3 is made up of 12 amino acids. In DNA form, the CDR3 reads TGTGCCTGGAGTGTATCCTTCTCTGAAGCTTTCTTT. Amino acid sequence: CAWSVSFSEAFF.

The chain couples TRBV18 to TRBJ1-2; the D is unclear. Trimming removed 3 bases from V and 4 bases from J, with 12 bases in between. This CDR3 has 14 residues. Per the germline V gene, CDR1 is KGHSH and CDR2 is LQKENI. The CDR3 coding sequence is TGTGCCAGCTCACCTACCGGGGTCACCTATGGCTACACCTTC. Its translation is CASSPTGVTYGYTF.

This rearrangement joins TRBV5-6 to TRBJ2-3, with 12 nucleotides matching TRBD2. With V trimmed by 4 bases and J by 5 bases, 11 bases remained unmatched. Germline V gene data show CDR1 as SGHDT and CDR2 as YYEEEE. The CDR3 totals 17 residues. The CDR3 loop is CASSTARTSGKVDTQYF. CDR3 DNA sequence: TGTGCCAGCAGCACCGCCAGGACTAGCGGGAAGGTAGATACGCAGTATTTT.

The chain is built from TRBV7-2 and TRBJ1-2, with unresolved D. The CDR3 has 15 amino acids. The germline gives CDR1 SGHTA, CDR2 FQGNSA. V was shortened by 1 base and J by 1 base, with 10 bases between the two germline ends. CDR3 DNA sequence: TGTGCCAGCAGCTTAGTTCTGGCGGTTAACTATGGCTACACCTTC. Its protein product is CASSLVLAVNYGYTF.

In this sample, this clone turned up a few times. CDR3 sequence reads: CASRKTGLSNQPQHF. The DNA of the CDR3 is TGTGCCAGCAGAAAAACAGGGCTTAGCAATCAGCCCCAGCATTTT. The chain has TRBV6-5 and TRBJ1-5; D is perhaps TRBD1 (6 bases). Trimming took off 6 bases at V and 0 bases at J, with 12 bases between the two ends. Germline V gene sequence: CDR1 MNHEY, CDR2 SVGAGI. CDR3 size: 15 residues.

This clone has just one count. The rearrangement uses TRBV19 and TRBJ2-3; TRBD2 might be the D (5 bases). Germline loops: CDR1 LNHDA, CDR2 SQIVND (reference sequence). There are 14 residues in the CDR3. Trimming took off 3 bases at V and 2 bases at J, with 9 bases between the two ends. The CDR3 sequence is CASSIGKFTDTQYF. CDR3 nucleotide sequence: TGTGCCAGTAGTATCGGGAAATTCACAGATACGCAGTATTTT.

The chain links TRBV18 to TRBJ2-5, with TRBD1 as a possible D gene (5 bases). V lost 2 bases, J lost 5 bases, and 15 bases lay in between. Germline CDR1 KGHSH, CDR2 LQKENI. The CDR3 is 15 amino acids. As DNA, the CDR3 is TGTGCCAGCTCACCATATGCAGGGTCCGTCGAGACCCAGTACTTC. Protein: CASSPYAGSVETQYF.

CDR3: CASSSTPPGAYNEQFF. In DNA form, the CDR3 reads TGTGCCAGCAGCTCAACACCACCAGGGGCATACAATGAGCAGTTCTTC. This chain links TRBV5-5 with TRBJ2-1; TRBD1 is a possible D gene (6 bases). The CDR3 spans 16 residues. V was pared by 3 bases and J by 4 bases, with 17 bases between. The germline gives CDR1 SGHKS, CDR2 YYEKEE (reference sequence).

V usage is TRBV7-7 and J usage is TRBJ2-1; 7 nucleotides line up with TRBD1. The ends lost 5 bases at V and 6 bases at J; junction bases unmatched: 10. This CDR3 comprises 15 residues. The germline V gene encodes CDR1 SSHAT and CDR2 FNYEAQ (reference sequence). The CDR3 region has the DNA TGTGCCAGCAGCAAACAGACAGGGATGGGCAATGAGCAGTTCTTC. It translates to CASSKQTGMGNEQFF.

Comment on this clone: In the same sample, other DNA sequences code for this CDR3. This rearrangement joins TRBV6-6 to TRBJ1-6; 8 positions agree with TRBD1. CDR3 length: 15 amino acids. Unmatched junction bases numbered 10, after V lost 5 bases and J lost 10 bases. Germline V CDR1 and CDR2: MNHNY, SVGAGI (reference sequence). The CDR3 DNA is TGTGCCAGCAGTCTCGGACAGGGAGGGTTGTCACCCCTCCACTTT. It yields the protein CASSLGQGGLSPLHF.

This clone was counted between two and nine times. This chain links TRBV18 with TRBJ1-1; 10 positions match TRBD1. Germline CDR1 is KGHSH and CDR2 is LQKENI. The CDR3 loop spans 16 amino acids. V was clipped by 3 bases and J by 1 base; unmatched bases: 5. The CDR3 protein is CASSPGTGARNTEAFF. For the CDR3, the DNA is TGTGCCAGCTCACCTGGGACAGGGGCGAGGAACACTGAAGCTTTCTTT.

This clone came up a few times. CDR3 protein: CASSDTGTMAKNIQYF. CDR3 DNA: TGTGCCAGCAGTGACACAGGGACTATGGCCAAAAACATTCAGTACTTC. The chain links TRBV2 to TRBJ2-4; a weak D match, TRBD2 (7 bases). V shed 3 bases and J shed 1 base, with 13 bases lying between them. Germline V gives CDR1 SNHLY, CDR2 FYNNEI. The CDR3 loop spans 16 amino acids.

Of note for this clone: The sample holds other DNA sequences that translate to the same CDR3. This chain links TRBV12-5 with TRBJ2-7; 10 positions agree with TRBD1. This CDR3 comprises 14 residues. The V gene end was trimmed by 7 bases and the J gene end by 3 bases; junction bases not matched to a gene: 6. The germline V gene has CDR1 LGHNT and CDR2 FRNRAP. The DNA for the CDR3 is TGTGCTAGTGCCACCGGGACAGGGGTCTACGAGCAGTACTTC. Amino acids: CASATGTGVYEQYF.

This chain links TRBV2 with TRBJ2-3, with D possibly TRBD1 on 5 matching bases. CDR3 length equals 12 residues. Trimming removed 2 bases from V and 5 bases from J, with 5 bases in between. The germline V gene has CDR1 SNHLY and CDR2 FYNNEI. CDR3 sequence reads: CASSEQGDTQYF. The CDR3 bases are TGTGCCAGCAGTGAACAGGGAGATACGCAGTATTTT. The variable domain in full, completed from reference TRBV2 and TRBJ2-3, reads EPEVTQTPSHQVTQMGQEVILRCVPISNHLYFYWYRQILGQKVEFLVSFYNNEISEKSEIFDDQFSVERPDGSNFTLKIRSTKLEDSAMYFCASSEQGDTQYFGPGTRLTVL.

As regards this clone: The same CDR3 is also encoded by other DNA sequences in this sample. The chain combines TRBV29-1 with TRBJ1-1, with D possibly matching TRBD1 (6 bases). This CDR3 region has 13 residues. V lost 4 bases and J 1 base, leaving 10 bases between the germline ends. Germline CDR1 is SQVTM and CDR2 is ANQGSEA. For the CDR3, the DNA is TGCAGCGTTGCGAGGGGACAGAACACTGAAGCTTTCTTT. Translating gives CSVARGQNTEAFF.

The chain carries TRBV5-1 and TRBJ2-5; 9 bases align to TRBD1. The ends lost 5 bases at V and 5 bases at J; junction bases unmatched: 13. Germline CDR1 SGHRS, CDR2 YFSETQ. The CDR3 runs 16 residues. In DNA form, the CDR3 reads TGCGCCAGCAGTGCGGCCGGGACAGGGTTTCGTGAGACCCAGTACTTC. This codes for CASSAAGTGFRETQYF. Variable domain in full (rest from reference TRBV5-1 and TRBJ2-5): KAGVTQTPRYLIKTRGQQVTLSCSPISGHRSVSWYQQTPGQGLQFLFEYFSETQRNKGNFPGRFSGRQFSNSRSEMNVSTLELGDSALYLCASSAAGTGFRETQYFGPGTRLLVL.